The next 3 T cell receptor beta chains were all read from a single sample in a study of shared clonotypes between healthy human individuals. Method: immunoSEQ multiplex PCR; TCRdb's copy keeps in-frame clones and lacks some. The sample shows some 2,000,000 clones, roughly 95% of them seen only once. The sequenced sample was naive CD4+ T cells sorted from blood. The subset here: CD45RA+ positively selected. All receptors derive from a young man in good health.

The genes are TRBV7-2 and TRBJ1-2; weak D call: TRBD1 (5 bases). Germline V gene data show CDR1 as SGHTA and CDR2 as FQGNSA. The CDR3 runs to 14 residues. The V end lost 5 bases, the J end lost 2 bases, and 12 bases lay between the germline ends. Here the CDR3 reads CASSPGGFNYGYTF. For the CDR3, the DNA is TGTGCCAGCAGCCCCGGGGGTTTCAACTATGGCTACACCTTC. Full variable domain (rest looked up from reference TRBV7-2 and TRBJ1-2): GAGVSQSPSNKVTEKGKDVELRCDPISGHTALYWYRQSLGQGLEFLIYFQGNSAPDKSGLPSDRFSAERTGGSVSTLTIQRTQQEDSAVYLCASSPGGFNYGYTFGSGTRLTVV.

The V and J genes are TRBV18 and TRBJ2-7; D is tentatively TRBD1 or TRBD2 (5 bases each). The germline CDR1 and CDR2 sequences are KGHSH and LQKENI. Trimming left V 5 bases short and J 0 bases short, with 14 bases between. This CDR3 is 15 amino acids long. In DNA, the CDR3 is TGTGCCAGCTCAGAGGGGTCGGGCCACTCCTACGAGCAGTACTTC. This codes for CASSEGSGHSYEQYF. Using reference TRBV18 and TRBJ2-7 for the parts outside the CDR3, the full variable domain is NAGVMQNPRHLVRRRGQEARLRCSPMKGHSHVYWYRQLPEEGLKFMVYLQKENIIDESGMPKERFSAEFPKEGPSILRIQQVVRGDSAAYFCASSEGSGHSYEQYFGPGTRLTVT.

The chain has TRBV6-5 and TRBJ1-3; unclear D gene. The CDR3 contains 11 residues. CDR1 is MNHEY and CDR2 is SVGAGI in the germline V gene. Trimming took off 10 bases at V and 6 bases at J, with 10 bases between the two ends. This chain's CDR3 is CATTRENTIYF. CDR3 in DNA: TGTGCCACCACCCGGGAAAACACCATATATTTT.